This paragraph reports one T cell receptor (beta chain). The data derive from a study of control samples from healthy donors and cancer patients. TCRdb's table, derived via immunoSEQ multiplex PCR, lists solely in-frame clones and lacks some. The sample shows around 110,000 clones, over 90% of them seen only once. The sequenced material came from blood. The source is a man between 25 and 39 years old in good health.

The CDR3: CASSFSDASAYEQYF. CDR3 sequence (DNA): TGTGCCAGCAGTTTCTCTGACGCCTCCGCCTACGAGCAGTACTTC. This rearrangement joins TRBV27 to TRBJ2-7; D is unclear. Germline CDR1 reads MNHEY; CDR2 reads SMNVEV (reference sequence). This CDR3 has 15 residues. The ends were cut back, 3 bases at V and 2 bases at J, with 14 bases in the middle.